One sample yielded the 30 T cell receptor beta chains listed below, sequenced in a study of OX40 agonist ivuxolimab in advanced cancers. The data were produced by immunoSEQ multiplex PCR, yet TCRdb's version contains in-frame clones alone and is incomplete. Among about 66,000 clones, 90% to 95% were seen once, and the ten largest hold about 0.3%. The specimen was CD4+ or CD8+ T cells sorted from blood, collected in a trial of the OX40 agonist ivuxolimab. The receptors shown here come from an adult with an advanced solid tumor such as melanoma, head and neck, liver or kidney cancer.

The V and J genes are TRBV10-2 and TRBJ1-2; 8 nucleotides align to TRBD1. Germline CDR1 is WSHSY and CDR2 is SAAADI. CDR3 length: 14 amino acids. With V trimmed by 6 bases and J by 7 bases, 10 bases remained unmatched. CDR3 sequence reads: CASRPGQGGVGYTF. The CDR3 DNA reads TGCGCCAGCAGGCCCGGACAGGGCGGCGTTGGCTACACCTTC.

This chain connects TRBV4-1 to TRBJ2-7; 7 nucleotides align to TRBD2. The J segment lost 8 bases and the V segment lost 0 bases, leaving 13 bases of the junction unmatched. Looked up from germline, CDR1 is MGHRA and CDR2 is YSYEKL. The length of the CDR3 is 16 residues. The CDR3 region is CASSQEGGRDYGKQYF. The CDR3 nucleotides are TGCGCCAGCAGCCAAGAGGGCGGGAGAGACTACGGGAAGCAGTACTTC.

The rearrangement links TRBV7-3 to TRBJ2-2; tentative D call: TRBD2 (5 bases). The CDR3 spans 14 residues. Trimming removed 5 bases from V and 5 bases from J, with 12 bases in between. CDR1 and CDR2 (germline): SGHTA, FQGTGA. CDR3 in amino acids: CASSPASGTGELFF. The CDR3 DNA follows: TGTGCCAGCAGCCCCGCCTCGGGGACCGGGGAGCTGTTTTTT.

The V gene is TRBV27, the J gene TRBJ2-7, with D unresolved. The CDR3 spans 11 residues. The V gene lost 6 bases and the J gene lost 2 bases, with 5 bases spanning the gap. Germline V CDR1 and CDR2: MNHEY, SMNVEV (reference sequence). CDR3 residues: CASSRTYEQYF. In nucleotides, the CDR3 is TGTGCCAGCAGCCGCACCTACGAGCAGTACTTC.

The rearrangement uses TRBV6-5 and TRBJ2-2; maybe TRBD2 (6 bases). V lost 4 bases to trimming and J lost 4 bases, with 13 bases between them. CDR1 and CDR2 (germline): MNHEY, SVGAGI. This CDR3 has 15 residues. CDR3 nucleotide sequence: TGTGCCAGCAGTTTACTAGCCAGGGTCACCGGGGAGCTGTTTTTT. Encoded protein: CASSLLARVTGELFF.

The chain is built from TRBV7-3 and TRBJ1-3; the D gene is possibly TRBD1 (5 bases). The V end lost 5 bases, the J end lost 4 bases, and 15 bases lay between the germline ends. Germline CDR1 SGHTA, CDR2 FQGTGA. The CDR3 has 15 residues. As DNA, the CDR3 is TGTGCCAGCAGCCAAGACGGACCAGGGGGAAACACCATATATTTT. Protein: CASSQDGPGGNTIYF.

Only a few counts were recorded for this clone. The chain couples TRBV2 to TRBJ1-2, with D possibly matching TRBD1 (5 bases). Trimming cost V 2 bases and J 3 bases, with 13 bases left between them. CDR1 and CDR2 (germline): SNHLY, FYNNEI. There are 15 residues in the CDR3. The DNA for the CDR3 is TGTGCCAGCAGTGAATCTCGACAGATGTACTATGGCTACACCTTC. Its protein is CASSESRQMYYGYTF. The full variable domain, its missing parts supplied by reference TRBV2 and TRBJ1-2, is EPEVTQTPSHQVTQMGQEVILRCVPISNHLYFYWYRQILGQKVEFLVSFYNNEISEKSEIFDDQFSVERPDGSNFTLKIRSTKLEDSAMYFCASSESRQMYYGYTFGSGTRLTVV.

The CDR3 spells CASSENRNYGYTF. The CDR3 DNA sequence: TGTGCCAGTAGTGAGAACAGAAACTATGGCTACACCTTC. The chain recombines TRBV19 with TRBJ1-2, with D unclear. CDR3 length equals 13 residues. V lost 5 bases and J lost 2, with 9 bases in between. Germline CDR1 LNHDA, CDR2 SQIVND (reference sequence). Together with reference TRBV19 and TRBJ1-2, the CDR3 gives the full variable domain: DGGITQSPKYLFRKEGQNVTLSCEQNLNHDAMYWYRQDPGQGLRLIYYSQIVNDFQKGDIAEGYSVSREKKESFPLTVTSAQKNPTAFYLCASSENRNYGYTFGSGTRLTVV.

The CDR3 bases are TGTGCCAGCTCACCGACAGGGCCTGCGGAGCAGTACTTC. Translating gives CASSPTGPAEQYF. V gene TRBV18 combines with J gene TRBJ2-7; 7 bases line up with TRBD1. The CDR3 spans 13 residues. J lost 7 bases, V lost 3 bases, and 6 bases had no gene match. Germline CDR1 reads KGHSH; CDR2 reads LQKENI. Filled out from reference TRBV18 and TRBJ2-7, the complete variable domain reads NAGVMQNPRHLVRRRGQEARLRCSPMKGHSHVYWYRQLPEEGLKFMVYLQKENIIDESGMPKERFSAEFPKEGPSILRIQQVVRGDSAAYFCASSPTGPAEQYFGPGTRLTVT.

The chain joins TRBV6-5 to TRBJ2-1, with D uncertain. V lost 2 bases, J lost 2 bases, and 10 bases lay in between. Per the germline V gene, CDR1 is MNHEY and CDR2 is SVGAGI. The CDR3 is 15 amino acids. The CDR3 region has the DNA TGTGCCAGCAGTTACGGTGGAAGAACCTACAATGAGCAGTTCTTC. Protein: CASSYGGRTYNEQFF.

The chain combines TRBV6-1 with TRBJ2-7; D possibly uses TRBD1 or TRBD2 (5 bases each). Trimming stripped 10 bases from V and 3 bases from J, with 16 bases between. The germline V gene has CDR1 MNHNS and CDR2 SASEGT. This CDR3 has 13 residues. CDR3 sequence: CATNRGPYYEQYF. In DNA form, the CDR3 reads TGTGCCACCAACCGGGGCCCCTACTACGAGCAGTACTTC.

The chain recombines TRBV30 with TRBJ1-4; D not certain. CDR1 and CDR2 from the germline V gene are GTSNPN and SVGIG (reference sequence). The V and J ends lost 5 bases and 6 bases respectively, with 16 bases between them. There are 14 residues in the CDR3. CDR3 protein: CAWGPGTSYEKLFF. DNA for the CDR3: TGTGCCTGGGGCCCTGGTACCTCGTATGAAAAACTGTTTTTT.

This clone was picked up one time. Written as DNA, the CDR3 is TGTGCCAGCAGCTTAGGTGCTAGCGGGAAATCCTACAATGAGCAGTTCTTC. The encoded protein is CASSLGASGKSYNEQFF. The chain employs TRBV11-2 and TRBJ2-1, with 9 bases aligning to TRBD2. The V gene end was trimmed by 1 base and the J gene end by 1 base; junction bases not matched to a gene: 5. The CDR3 has 17 amino acids. The germline CDR1 and CDR2 sequences are SGHAT and FQNNGV.

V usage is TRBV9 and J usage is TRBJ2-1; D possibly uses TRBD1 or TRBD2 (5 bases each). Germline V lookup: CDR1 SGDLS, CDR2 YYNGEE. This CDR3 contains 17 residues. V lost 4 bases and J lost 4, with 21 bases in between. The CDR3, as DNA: TGTGCCAGCAGCTCCCGACCCGGGACCAAGCTATACAATGAGCAGTTCTTC. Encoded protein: CASSSRPGTKLYNEQFF.

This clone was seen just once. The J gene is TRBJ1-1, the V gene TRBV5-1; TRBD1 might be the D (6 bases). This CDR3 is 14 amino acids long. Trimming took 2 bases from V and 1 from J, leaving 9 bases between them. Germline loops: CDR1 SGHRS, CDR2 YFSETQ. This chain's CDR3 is CASSLTGPNTEAFF. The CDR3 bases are TGCGCCAGCAGCTTAACAGGGCCGAACACTGAAGCTTTCTTT. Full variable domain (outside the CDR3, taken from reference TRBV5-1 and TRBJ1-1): KAGVTQTPRYLIKTRGQQVTLSCSPISGHRSVSWYQQTPGQGLQFLFEYFSETQRNKGNFPGRFSGRQFSNSRSEMNVSTLELGDSALYLCASSLTGPNTEAFFGQGTRLTVV.

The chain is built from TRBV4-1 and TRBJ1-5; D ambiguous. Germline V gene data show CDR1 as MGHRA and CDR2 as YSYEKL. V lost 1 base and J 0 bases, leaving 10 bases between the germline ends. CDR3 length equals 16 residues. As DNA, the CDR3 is TGCGCCAGCAGCCAAGTTCAGAGATTTAGCAATCAGCCCCAGCATTTT. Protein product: CASSQVQRFSNQPQHF.

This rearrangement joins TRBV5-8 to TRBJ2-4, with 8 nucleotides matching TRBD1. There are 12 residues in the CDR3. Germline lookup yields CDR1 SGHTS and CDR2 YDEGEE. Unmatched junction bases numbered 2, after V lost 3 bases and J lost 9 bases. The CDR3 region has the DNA TGTGCCAGCAGCTCCACAGGGGGCATTCAGTACTTC. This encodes CASSSTGGIQYF.

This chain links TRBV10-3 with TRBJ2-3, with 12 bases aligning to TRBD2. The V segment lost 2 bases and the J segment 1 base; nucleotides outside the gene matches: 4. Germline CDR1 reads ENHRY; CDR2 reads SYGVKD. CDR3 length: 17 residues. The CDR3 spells CAISEPRLAGGTDTQYF. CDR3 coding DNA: TGTGCCATCAGTGAGCCACGACTAGCGGGGGGCACAGATACGCAGTATTTT.

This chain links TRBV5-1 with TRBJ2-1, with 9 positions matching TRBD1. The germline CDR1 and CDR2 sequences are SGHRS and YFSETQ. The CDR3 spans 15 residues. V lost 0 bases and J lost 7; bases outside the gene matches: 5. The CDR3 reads CASSLAGQGTNEQFF. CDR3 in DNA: TGCGCCAGCAGCTTGGCGGGACAGGGTACAAATGAGCAGTTCTTC.

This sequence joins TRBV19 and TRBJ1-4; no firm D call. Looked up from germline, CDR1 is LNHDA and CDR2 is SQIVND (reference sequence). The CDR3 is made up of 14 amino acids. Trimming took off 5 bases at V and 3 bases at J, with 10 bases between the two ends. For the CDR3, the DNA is TGTGCCAGTAGTCTCGGCGGAGCTAATGAAAAACTGTTTTTT. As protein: CASSLGGANEKLFF. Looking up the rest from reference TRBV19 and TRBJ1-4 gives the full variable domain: DGGITQSPKYLFRKEGQNVTLSCEQNLNHDAMYWYRQDPGQGLRLIYYSQIVNDFQKGDIAEGYSVSREKKESFPLTVTSAQKNPTAFYLCASSLGGANEKLFFGSGTQLSVL.

CDR3 bases: TGTGCCAGCATTTCCTACAATGAGCAGTTCTTC. Translation gives CASISYNEQFF. J is TRBJ2-1 and V is TRBV28; D remains ambiguous. Germline CDR1 is MDHEN and CDR2 is SYDVKM. Trimming took off 7 bases at V and 1 base at J, with 2 bases between the two ends. The CDR3 runs to 11 residues.

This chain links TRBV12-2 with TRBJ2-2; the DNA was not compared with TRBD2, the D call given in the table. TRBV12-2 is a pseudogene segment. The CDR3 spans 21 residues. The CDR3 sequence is CASRLARLWRERHSNTGELFF. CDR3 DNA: TGTGCAAGTCGCTTAGCGCGATTGTGGCGGGAGCGCCATTCGAACACCGGGGAGCTGTTTTTT.

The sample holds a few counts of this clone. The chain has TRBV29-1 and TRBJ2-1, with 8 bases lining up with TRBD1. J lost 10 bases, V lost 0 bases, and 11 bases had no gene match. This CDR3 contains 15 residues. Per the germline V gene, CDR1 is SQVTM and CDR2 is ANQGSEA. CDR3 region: CSVEELTGARVEQFF. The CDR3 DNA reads TGCAGCGTTGAAGAGTTGACAGGGGCCCGCGTAGAGCAGTTCTTC.

For the CDR3, the DNA is TGTGCCAGTAGTACCGAGGGACAGGGGTCCCACGAGCAGTACTTC. Amino acid sequence: CASSTEGQGSHEQYF. The chain carries TRBV19 and TRBJ2-7, with 10 bases that match TRBD1. Losses at the gene ends were 4 bases for V and 5 bases for J; bases not matched to a gene: 8. The CDR3 is 15 amino acids. The germline V gene has CDR1 LNHDA and CDR2 SQIVND (reference sequence). Combining the CDR3 with reference TRBV19 and TRBJ2-7 gives the whole variable domain DGGITQSPKYLFRKEGQNVTLSCEQNLNHDAMYWYRQDPGQGLRLIYYSQIVNDFQKGDIAEGYSVSREKKESFPLTVTSAQKNPTAFYLCASSTEGQGSHEQYFGPGTRLTVT.

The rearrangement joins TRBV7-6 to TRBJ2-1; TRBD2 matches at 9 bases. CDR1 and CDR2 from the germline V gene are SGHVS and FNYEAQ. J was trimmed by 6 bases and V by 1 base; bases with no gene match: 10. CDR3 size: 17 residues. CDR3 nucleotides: TGTGCCAGCAGCTTAGTAGGTCTAACTAGCGGGTCCAATGAGCAGTTCTTC. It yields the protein CASSLVGLTSGSNEQFF. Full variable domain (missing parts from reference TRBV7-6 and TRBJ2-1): GAGVSQSPRYKVTKRGQDVALRCDPISGHVSLYWYRQALGQGPEFLTYFNYEAQQDKSGLPNDRFSAERPEGSISTLTIQRTEQRDSAMYRCASSLVGLTSGSNEQFFGPGTRLTVL.

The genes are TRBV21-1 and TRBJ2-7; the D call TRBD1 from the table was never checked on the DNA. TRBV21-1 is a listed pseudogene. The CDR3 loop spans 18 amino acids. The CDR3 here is CASSKDLREGQTSYEQYF. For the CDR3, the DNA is TGTGCCAGCAGCAAAGACTTAAGAGAGGGACAGACATCTTACGAGCAGTACTTC.

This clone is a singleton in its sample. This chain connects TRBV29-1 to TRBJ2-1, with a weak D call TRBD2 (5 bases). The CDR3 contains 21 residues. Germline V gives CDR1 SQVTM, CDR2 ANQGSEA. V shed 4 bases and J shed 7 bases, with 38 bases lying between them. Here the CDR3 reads CSVVIWALNLDAGPPRNEQFF. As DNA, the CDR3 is TGCAGCGTTGTTATATGGGCCCTAAACCTGGATGCGGGTCCTCCAAGGAATGAGCAGTTCTTC.

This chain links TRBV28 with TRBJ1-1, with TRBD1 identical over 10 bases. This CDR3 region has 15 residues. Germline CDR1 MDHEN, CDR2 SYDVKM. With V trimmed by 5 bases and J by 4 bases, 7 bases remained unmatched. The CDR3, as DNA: TGTGCCAGCAGTCCAAGACAGGGGGCCTTCACTGAAGCTTTCTTT. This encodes CASSPRQGAFTEAFF.

CDR3 bases: TGTGCCAGCAGTGACTCTGGCAGGGGATTAACATATAGCAATCAGCCCCAGCATTTT. Encoded protein: CASSDSGRGLTYSNQPQHF. The genes are TRBV6-4 and TRBJ1-5; TRBD1 might be the D (6 bases). V was trimmed by 0 bases and J by 0 bases, leaving 18 bases between them. CDR1 and CDR2 from the germline V gene are MRHNA and SNTAGT. The CDR3 loop spans 19 amino acids.

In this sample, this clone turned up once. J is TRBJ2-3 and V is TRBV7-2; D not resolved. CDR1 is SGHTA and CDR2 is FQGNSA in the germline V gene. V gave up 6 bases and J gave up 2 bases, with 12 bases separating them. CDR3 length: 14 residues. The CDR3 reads CASRERQHTDTQYF. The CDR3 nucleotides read TGTGCCAGCAGAGAAAGACAACACACAGATACGCAGTATTTT.